The 13 T cell receptor beta chains below were found in one sample sequenced in a study of blood T cell repertoires in COVID-19. Sequenced by immunoSEQ multiplex PCR; TCRdb stores in-frame clones only, minus some. The table records about 240,000 clones, approximately 80% of them present only once. Sequenced: peripheral blood. The receptors come from a man aged 30 to 39 who had recovered from COVID-19.

V usage is TRBV3-1 (or the pseudogene TRBV3-2) and J usage is TRBJ1-2, with D possibly matching TRBD1 (6 bases). Germline loops: CDR1 LGHDT, CDR2 YNNKEL (reference sequence). CDR3 length: 14 residues. V lost 4 bases and J 5 bases, leaving 14 bases between the germline ends. The CDR3 DNA follows: TGTGCCAGCAGCCTCACAGGGTCATCGTATGGCTACACCTTC. This gives the protein CASSLTGSSYGYTF.

The sample holds many counts of this clone. The rearrangement uses TRBV6-2 or TRBV6-3 and TRBJ2-1; 13 bases agree with TRBD2. Germline V lookup: CDR1 MNHEY, CDR2 SVGEGT. V trimming: 6 bases; J trimming: 1 base; junction bases outside the gene matches: 6. The CDR3 has 17 residues. CDR3 in amino acids: CASSWKLAGGSYNEQFF. The CDR3 coding sequence is TGTGCCAGCAGCTGGAAACTAGCGGGGGGGTCCTACAATGAGCAGTTCTTC.

This chain joins TRBV3-1 (or the pseudogene TRBV3-2) and TRBJ2-2, with unresolved D. The CDR3 is 15 amino acids. Germline CDR1 reads LGHDT; CDR2 reads YNNKEL (reference sequence). Trimming shortened V by 4 bases and J by 0 bases, and 9 bases separated the two germline ends. This chain's CDR3 is CASSRDNTNTGELFF. The DNA of the CDR3 is TGTGCCAGCAGCCGAGACAACACGAACACCGGGGAGCTGTTTTTT.

This chain connects TRBV5-1 to TRBJ1-4; no definite D call. The CDR3 runs to 15 residues. V was clipped by 4 bases and J by 5 bases, with 15 bases between them. Germline values: CDR1 SGHRS, CDR2 YFSETQ. The CDR3 DNA follows: TGCGCCAGCAGCCAAAACCCCTGGCGGAATGAAAAACTGTTTTTT. It specifies CASSQNPWRNEKLFF.

The J gene is TRBJ2-1, the V gene TRBV12-2; TRBD1 reflects the table's D call only, with no check against the DNA. TRBV12-2 is listed as a pseudogene. The CDR3 runs to 12 residues. This CDR3 reads CASRLGANEQFF. Written as DNA, the CDR3 is TGTGCAAGTCGCCTAGGGGCCAATGAGCAGTTCTTC.

The sample holds a few counts of this clone. The V gene is TRBV19, the J gene TRBJ2-3; a weak D match, TRBD2 (6 bases). This CDR3 is 15 amino acids long. CDR1 is LNHDA, CDR2 SQIVND, per germline (reference sequence). The V gene lost 4 bases and the J gene lost 2 bases, with 13 bases spanning the gap. The CDR3 reads CASSSGTLHTDTQYF. CDR3 DNA sequence: TGTGCCAGTAGTAGCGGGACTCTCCACACAGATACGCAGTATTTT.

Written as DNA, the CDR3 is TGTGCCAGCAGCTTAGATCAATACAGCTACGAGCAGTACGTC. Translating gives CASSLDQYSYEQYV. This sequence joins TRBV11-2 and TRBJ2-7, with unresolved D. The V end was cut by 0 bases, the J end by 3 bases, with 9 bases between. CDR1 and CDR2 from the germline V gene are SGHAT and FQNNGV. The CDR3 has 14 residues.

The chain recombines TRBV5-4 with TRBJ2-7; TRBD1 aligns across 9 bases. With 2 bases clipped from V and 5 bases from J, the junction kept 5 bases outside the gene matches. Germline V gene data show CDR1 as SGHNT and CDR2 as YYREEE (reference sequence). The CDR3 covers 14 residues. The CDR3 DNA reads as TGTGCCAGCAGCTTACAGGGGGCAGGTGACGAGCAGTACGTC. This translates into CASSLQGAGDEQYV.

V is TRBV2 and J is TRBJ2-1; possibly TRBD2 for D (5 bases). The CDR3 length is 15 residues. The germline V gene encodes CDR1 SNHLY and CDR2 FYNNEI. Trimming left V 6 bases short and J 0 bases short, with 12 bases between. The CDR3 reads CASRETGSSYNEQFF. CDR3 nucleotide sequence: TGTGCCAGCAGGGAAACGGGGAGCTCCTACAATGAGCAGTTCTTC. Combining the CDR3 with reference TRBV2 and TRBJ2-1 gives the whole variable domain EPEVTQTPSHQVTQMGQEVILRCVPISNHLYFYWYRQILGQKVEFLVSFYNNEISEKSEIFDDQFSVERPDGSNFTLKIRSTKLEDSAMYFCASRETGSSYNEQFFGPGTRLTVL.

The chain combines TRBV5-1 with TRBJ2-6; no clear D gene. Germline CDR1 reads SGHRS; CDR2 reads YFSETQ. CDR3 length: 17 amino acids. Between the trimmed V and J ends, which lost 0 bases and 0 bases, there was a span of 10 bases. The CDR3 nucleotides read TGCGCCAGCAGCTTGGTTGGGCCACACTCTGGGGCCAACGTCCTGACTTTC. It encodes CASSLVGPHSGANVLTF. Using reference TRBV5-1 and TRBJ2-6 for the parts outside the CDR3, the full variable domain is KAGVTQTPRYLIKTRGQQVTLSCSPISGHRSVSWYQQTPGQGLQFLFEYFSETQRNKGNFPGRFSGRQFSNSRSEMNVSTLELGDSALYLCASSLVGPHSGANVLTFGAGSRLTVL.

The genes are TRBV7-3 and TRBJ1-2; TRBD1 matches 8 bases. CDR3 length: 14 residues. The junction had 3 bases not matched to a gene; V was cut back by 2 bases and J by 4 bases. Germline CDR1 SGHTA, CDR2 FQGTGA. The CDR3 reads CASSLEGTGYGYTF. The CDR3 DNA sequence: TGTGCCAGCAGCTTAGAAGGGACAGGCTATGGCTACACCTTC. The full variable domain, its missing parts supplied by reference TRBV7-3 and TRBJ1-2, is GAGVSQTPSNKVTEKGKYVELRCDPISGHTALYWYRQSLGQGPEFLIYFQGTGAADDSGLPNDRFFAVRPEGSVSTLKIQRTERGDSAVYLCASSLEGTGYGYTFGSGTRLTVV.

The chain has TRBV29-1 and TRBJ2-1; 10 positions agree with TRBD1. The CDR3 consists of 13 residues. Germline values: CDR1 SQVTM, CDR2 ANQGSEA. The V gene end was trimmed by 4 bases and the J gene end by 7 bases; junction bases not matched to a gene: 4. The CDR3 here is CSVAGQGRNEQFF. In DNA form, the CDR3 reads TGCAGCGTTGCGGGACAGGGGCGGAATGAGCAGTTCTTC.

The chain carries TRBV3-1 (or the pseudogene TRBV3-2) and TRBJ2-5; D may be TRBD2 (5 bases). This CDR3 comprises 16 residues. The germline V and J ends were trimmed by 1 base and 1 base, with 13 bases remaining between them. Germline V CDR1 and CDR2: LGHDT, YNNKEL (reference sequence). The CDR3 region has the DNA TGTGCCAGCAGCCAAGGGCGAGCGGCGGGCCAAGAGACCCAGTACTTC. It is translated as CASSQGRAAGQETQYF.